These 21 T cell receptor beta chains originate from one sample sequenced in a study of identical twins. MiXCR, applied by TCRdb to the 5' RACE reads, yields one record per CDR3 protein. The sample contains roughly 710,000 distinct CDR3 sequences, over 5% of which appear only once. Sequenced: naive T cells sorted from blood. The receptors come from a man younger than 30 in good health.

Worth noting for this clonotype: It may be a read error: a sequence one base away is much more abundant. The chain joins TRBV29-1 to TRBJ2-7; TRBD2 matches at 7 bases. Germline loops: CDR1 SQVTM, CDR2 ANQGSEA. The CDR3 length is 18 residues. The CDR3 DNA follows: TGCAGCCCGGACAACAACCGGGACTATTTCGGTTGTCAGCACGAGCGGTACGTC. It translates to CSPDNNRDYFGCQHERYV.

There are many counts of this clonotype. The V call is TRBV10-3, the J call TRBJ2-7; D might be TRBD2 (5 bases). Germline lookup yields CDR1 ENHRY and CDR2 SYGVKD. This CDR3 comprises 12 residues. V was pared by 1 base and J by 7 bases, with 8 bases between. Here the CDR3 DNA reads TGTGCCATCAGTGAGTTCTCGGGGGAGCAGTACGTC. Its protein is CAISEFSGEQYV.

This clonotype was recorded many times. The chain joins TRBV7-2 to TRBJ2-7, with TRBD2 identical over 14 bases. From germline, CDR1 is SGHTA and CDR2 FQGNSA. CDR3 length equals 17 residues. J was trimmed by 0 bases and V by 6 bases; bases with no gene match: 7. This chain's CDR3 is CASRYGLAGGGSYEQYF. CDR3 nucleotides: TGTGCCAGCAGATACGGACTAGCGGGAGGCGGCTCCTACGAGCAGTACTTC. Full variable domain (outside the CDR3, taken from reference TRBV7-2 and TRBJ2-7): GAGVSQSPSNKVTEKGKDVELRCDPISGHTALYWYRQSLGQGLEFLIYFQGNSAPDKSGLPSDRFSAERTGGSVSTLTIQRTQQEDSAVYLCASRYGLAGGGSYEQYFGPGTRLTVT.

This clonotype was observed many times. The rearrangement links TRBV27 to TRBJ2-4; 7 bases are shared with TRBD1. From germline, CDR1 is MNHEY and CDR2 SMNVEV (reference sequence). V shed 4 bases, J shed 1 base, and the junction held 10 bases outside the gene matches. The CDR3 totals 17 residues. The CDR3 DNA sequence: TGTGCCAGCAGTTCATTACAGGGGCCGTTCGCCAAAAACATTCAGTACTTC. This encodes CASSSLQGPFAKNIQYF.

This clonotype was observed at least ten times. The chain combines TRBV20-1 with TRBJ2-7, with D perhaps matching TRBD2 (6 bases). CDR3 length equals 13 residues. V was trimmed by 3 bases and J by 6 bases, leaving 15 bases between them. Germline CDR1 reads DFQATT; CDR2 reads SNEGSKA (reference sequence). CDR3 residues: CSARRPLAPEQYF. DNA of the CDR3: TGCAGTGCTAGGCGACCCCTAGCGCCCGAGCAGTACTTC.

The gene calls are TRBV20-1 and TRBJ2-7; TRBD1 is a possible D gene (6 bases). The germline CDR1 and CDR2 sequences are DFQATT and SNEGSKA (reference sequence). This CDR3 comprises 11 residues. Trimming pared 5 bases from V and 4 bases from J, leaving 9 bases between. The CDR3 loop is CSAQGLYEQYF. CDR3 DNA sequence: TGCAGTGCTCAGGGGCTATACGAGCAGTACTTC.

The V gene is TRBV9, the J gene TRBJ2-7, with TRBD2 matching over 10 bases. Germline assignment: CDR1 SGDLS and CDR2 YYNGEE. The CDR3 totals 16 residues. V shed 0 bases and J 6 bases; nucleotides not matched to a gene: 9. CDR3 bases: TGTGCCAGCAGCGTAGAGCCAGCGGGAGGGGTAAGCGAGCAGTACTTC. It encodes CASSVEPAGGVSEQYF.

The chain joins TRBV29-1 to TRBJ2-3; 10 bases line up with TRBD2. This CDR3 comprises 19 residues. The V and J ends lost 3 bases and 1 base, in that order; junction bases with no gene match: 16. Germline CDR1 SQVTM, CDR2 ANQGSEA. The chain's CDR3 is CSVDPVLGLADYRTDTQYF. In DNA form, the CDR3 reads TGCAGCGTTGACCCTGTCTTAGGACTAGCGGATTATCGCACAGATACGCAGTATTTT.

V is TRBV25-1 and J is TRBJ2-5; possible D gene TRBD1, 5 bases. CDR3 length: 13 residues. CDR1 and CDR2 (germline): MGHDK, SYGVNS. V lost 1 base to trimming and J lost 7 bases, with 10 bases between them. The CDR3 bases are TGTGCCAGCAGTGAATCAGGGCGCGGGACCCAGTACTTC. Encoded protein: CASSESGRGTQYF.

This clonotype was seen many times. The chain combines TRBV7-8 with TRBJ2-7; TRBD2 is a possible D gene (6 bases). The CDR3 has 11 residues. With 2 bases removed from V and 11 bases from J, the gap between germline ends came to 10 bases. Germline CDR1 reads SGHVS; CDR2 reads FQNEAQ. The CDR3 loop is CASSLYGEEYV. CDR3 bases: TGTGCCAGCAGCTTATATGGGGAGGAGTACGTC.

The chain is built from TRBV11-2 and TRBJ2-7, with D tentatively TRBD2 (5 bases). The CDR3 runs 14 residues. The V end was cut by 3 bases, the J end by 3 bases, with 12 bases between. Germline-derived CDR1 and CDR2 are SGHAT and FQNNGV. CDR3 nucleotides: TGTGCCAGCAGCTTCCACACGGGGATCTACGAGCAGTACGTC. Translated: CASSFHTGIYEQYV.

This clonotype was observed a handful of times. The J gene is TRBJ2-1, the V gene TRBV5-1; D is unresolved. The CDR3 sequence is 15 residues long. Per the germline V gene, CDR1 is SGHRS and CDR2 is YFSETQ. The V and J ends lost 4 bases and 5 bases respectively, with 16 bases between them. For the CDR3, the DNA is TGCGCCAGCAGCCCCCAGGCGGCTCGGGACAATGAGCAGTTCTTC. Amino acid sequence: CASSPQAARDNEQFF.

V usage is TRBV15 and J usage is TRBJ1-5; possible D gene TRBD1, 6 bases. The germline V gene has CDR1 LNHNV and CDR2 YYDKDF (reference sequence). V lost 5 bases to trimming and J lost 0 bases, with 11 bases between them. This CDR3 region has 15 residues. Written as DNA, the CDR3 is TGTGCCACCAGCCCGGACAGCTATAGCAATCAGCCCCAGCATTTT. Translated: CATSPDSYSNQPQHF.

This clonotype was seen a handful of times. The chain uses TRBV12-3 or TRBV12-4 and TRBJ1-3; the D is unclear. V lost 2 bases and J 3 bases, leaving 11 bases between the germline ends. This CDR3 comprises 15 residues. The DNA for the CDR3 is TGTGCCAGCAGTTTACGGCAGTCAGATGGAAACACCATATATTTT. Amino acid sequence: CASSLRQSDGNTIYF.

In nucleotides, the CDR3 is TGTGCCATCAGTGAGTCAACTATACCGGGGGCCGGGGAGCTGTTTTTT. Translation gives CAISESTIPGAGELFF. The chain combines TRBV10-3 with TRBJ2-2; possible D gene TRBD2, 6 bases. V gave up 0 bases and J gave up 6 bases, with 14 bases separating them. There are 16 residues in the CDR3. Germline V CDR1 and CDR2: ENHRY, SYGVKD.

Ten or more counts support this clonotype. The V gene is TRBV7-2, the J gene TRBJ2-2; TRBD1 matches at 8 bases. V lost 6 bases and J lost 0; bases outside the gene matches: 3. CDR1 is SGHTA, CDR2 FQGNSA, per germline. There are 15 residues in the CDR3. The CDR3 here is CASRRTGPNTGELFF. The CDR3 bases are TGTGCCAGCAGGCGGACAGGGCCGAACACCGGGGAGCTGTTTTTT. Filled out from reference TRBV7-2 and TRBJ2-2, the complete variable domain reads GAGVSQSPSNKVTEKGKDVELRCDPISGHTALYWYRQSLGQGLEFLIYFQGNSAPDKSGLPSDRFSAERTGGSVSTLTIQRTQQEDSAVYLCASRRTGPNTGELFFGEGSRLTVL.

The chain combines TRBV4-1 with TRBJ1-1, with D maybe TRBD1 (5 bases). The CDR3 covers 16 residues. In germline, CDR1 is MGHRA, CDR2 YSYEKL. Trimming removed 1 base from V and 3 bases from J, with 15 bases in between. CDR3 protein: CASSQVVGREDTEAFF. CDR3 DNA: TGCGCCAGCAGCCAAGTAGTCGGCAGGGAAGACACTGAAGCTTTCTTT.

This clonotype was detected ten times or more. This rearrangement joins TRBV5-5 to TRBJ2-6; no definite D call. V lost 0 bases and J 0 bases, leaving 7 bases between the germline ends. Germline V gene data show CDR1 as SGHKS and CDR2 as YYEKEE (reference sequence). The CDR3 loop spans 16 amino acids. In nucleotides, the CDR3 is TGTGCCAGCAGCTTGGCTCTGTTCTCTGGGGCCAACGTCCTGACTTTC. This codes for CASSLALFSGANVLTF.

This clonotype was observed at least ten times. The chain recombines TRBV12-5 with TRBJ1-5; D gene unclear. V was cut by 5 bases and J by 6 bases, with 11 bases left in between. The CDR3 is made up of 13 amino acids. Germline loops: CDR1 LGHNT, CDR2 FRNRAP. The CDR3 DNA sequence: TGTGCTAGTGGTACCCTTGGGAGTCAGCCCCAGCATTTT. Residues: CASGTLGSQPQHF.

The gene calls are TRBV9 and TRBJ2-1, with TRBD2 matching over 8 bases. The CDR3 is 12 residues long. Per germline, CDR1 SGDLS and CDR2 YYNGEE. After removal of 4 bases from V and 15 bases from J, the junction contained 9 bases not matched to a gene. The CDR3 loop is CASSLRTSPPFF. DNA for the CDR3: TGTGCCAGCAGCCTCCGGACTAGCCCTCCGTTCTTC.

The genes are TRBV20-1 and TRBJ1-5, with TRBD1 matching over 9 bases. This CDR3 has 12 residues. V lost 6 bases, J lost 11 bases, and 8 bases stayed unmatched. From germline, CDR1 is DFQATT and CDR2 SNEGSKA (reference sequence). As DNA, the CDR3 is TGCAGTGCCCGTCCCGGGACAGGGTCCCAGCATTTT. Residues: CSARPGTGSQHF.